This TCR beta chain emerged from a study of shared clonotypes between healthy human individuals. CDR3 length equals 13 residues. Germline CDR1 and CDR2: SEHNR and FQNEAQ (reference sequence). The trim removed 6 bases at V and 2 bases at J, leaving 2 bases unmatched. In the naive CD8 group, cells lacked CD45RO and were positively selected for CCR7, so terminally differentiated effector memory CD45RA+ cells were left out. Assay used: immunoSEQ multiplex PCR; TCRdb lists only in-frame clones, some missing. The data hold hundreds of thousands of clones, with 85% to 95% observed a single time. For this clone: The antigen remains undetermined.

Broader study findings: Donors were few, which limited the genetic and exposure-history diversity represented. Clonotype sharing among the donors was expected to vary with sequencing depth. Some clonotypes were shared by all four sorted-subset donors, while others were not shared. The non-shared ones had lower generation probabilities than the shared ones.

The material sequenced was naive CD8+ T cells sorted from blood. This chain connects TRBV7-9 to TRBJ2-7; 9 bases fit TRBD1. The receptor comes from a woman in her twenties or thirties in good health. CDR3 nucleotides: TGTGCCAGCAGAGGGACAGGGACCTACGAGCAGTACTTC. Protein: CASRGTGTYEQYF.